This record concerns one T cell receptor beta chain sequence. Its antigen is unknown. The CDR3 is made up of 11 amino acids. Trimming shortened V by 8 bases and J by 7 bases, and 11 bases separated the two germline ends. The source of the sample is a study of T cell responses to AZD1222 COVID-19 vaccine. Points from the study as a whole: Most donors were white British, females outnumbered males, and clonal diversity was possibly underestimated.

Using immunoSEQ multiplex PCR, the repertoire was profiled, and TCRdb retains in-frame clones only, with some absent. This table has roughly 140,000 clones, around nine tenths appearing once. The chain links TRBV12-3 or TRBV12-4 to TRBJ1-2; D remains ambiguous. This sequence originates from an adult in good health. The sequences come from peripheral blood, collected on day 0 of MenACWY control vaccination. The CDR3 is CASAGRGGYTF. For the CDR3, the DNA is TGTGCCAGCGCCGGCCGCGGTGGCTACACCTTC.